This TCR beta chain is drawn from a study of CD8+ T cells in alopecia areata. As for the study in general: Female C3H/HeJ mice aged about 7-10 weeks received skin from approximately 6-13-month-old C3H/HeJ donors with spontaneous alopecia. Notes on the study in general: Sequences from scalp samples also cover resident alphabeta T cells of normal skin. Lesional scalp, especially alopecia totalis/universalis, showed higher clonality than normal scalp.

Combined cutaneous lymph node cells underwent sorting by CD4, CD8alpha, NKG2D, NKG2ACE and additional markers. The CDR3 is 15 residues long. V lost 2 bases, J lost 4 bases, and 5 bases stayed unmatched. Germline CDR1 reads NNHDY; CDR2 reads SYVADS. The authors extracted RNA and reverse transcribed it into cDNA as the sequencing template. TCRdb's table, derived via immunoSEQ multiplex PCR, lists solely in-frame clones and lacks some. The profile covers 20,000 or so clones, none occurring a single time. This clone was recorded at least ten times. Antigen unknown. The genes are named according to mouse. With the read ending 4 residues before the CDR3 end, the germline J gene is used to fill in that end.

The rearrangement joins TRBV13-3 to TRBJ2-2; 7 bases are a match to TRBD2. Source material: CD8+ T cells sorted from a lymph node. This receptor was taken from a C3H/HeJ mouse with alopecia areata. Mice of this strain are of MHC haplotype H2-k. The CDR3 region is CASSERLGGTGQLYF. CDR3 bases read: TGTGCCAGCAGTGAAAGACTGGGCGGCACCGGG.